Listed below are T cell receptor beta chains from one sample, sequenced in a study of T cell responses to AZD1222 COVID-19 vaccine. The data were produced by immunoSEQ multiplex PCR, yet TCRdb's version contains in-frame clones alone and is incomplete. The table shows 100,000 to 120,000 clones, with 86% occurring only once. Source: peripheral blood, taken on day 0 of AZD1222 vaccination. Every receptor here comes from an adult in good health. CDR3s include the opening cysteine and the closing phenylalanine or tryptophan. The order of the fields is clone size, D gene, J gene, V gene, CDR3 DNA, CDR3 protein. The D gene is left open where the match is weak. Clone size is shown for a subset of rows, as once, few, many or a class of expanded clone.

.	.	TRBJ2-5	TRBV15	TGTGCCACCACCCTGGGGACCCAGGACCAGTACTTC	CATTLGTQDQYF
few	.	TRBJ1-3	TRBV2	TGTGCCAGCAGTGAAGGGATTCGCTCTGGAAACACCATATATTTT	CASSEGIRSGNTIYF
.	TRBD1	TRBJ2-1	TRBV3-1/TRBV3-2	TGTGCCAGCAGCCAGAGTCCGGGACAGGGGGCGGCGTTCAATGAGCAGTTCTTC	CASSQSPGQGAAFNEQFF
.	.	TRBJ1-1	TRBV30	TGTGCCCGGGAGGGCTCAATGAACACTGAAGCTTTCTTT	CAREGSMNTEAFF
.	.	TRBJ1-5	TRBV27	TGTGCCAGCAGCCGCTACGGGGGGCAGCCCCAGCATTTT	CASSRYGGQPQHF
once	.	TRBJ1-6	TRBV15	TGTGCCACCAGCAGTGACAGATTTGGGTCCGATAATTCACCCCTCCACTTT	CATSSDRFGSDNSPLHF
.	.	TRBJ1-3	TRBV6-5	TGTGCCAGCATGGGGGGCAGAACAGATGGAAACACCATATATTTT	CASMGGRTDGNTIYF
.	.	TRBJ1-4	TRBV5-4	TGTGCCAGCAGCTTGCAGGGCCAAAATGAAAAACTGTTTTTT	CASSLQGQNEKLFF
once	.	TRBJ2-5	TRBV30	TGTGCCTGGAGTGGCTGGGTGAACCAAGAGACCCAGTACTTC	CAWSGWVNQETQYF
.	.	TRBJ1-6	TRBV5-4	TGTGCCAGCAGCACTGATAATTCACCCCTCCACTTT	CASSTDNSPLHF
.	TRBD2	TRBJ2-1	TRBV4-3	TGCGCCAGCAGCCACGGGGGGAGCTCCTACAATGAGCAGTTCTTC	CASSHGGSSYNEQFF
.	TRBD1	TRBJ1-1	TRBV27	TGTGCCAGCAGTTTATCCGGACCAATACAGGGGGGAGGTACTGAAGCTTTCTTT	CASSLSGPIQGGGTEAFF
once	.	TRBJ1-2	TRBV6-5	TGTGCCAGCCAGAGAAATCTTAACTATGGCTACACCTTC	CASQRNLNYGYTF
.	.	TRBJ1-2	TRBV19	TGTGCCAGTTACGACAGGAGAGGGGACTATGGCTACACCTTC	CASYDRRGDYGYTF
.	TRBD1	TRBJ1-2	TRBV7-3	TGTGCCAGCAGCCCAGGGGGCACTAACTATGGCTACACCTTC	CASSPGGTNYGYTF
few	TRBD1	TRBJ1-1	TRBV6-1	TGTGCCAGCAGTGAAGAAGGGGGCATCACTGAAGCTTTCTTT	CASSEEGGITEAFF
.	.	TRBJ2-1	TRBV9	TGTGCCAGCAGCCAACGTCCAACAGGGTACAATGAGCAGTTCTTC	CASSQRPTGYNEQFF
.	.	TRBJ1-5	TRBV2	TGTGCCAGCAGTGAAGAACAGGCCCCCAATCAGCCCCAGCATTTT	CASSEEQAPNQPQHF
few	.	TRBJ2-1	TRBV29-1	TGCAGCGTTGCCAAGGCTAATGAGCAGTTCTTC	CSVAKANEQFF
.	.	TRBJ1-6	TRBV7-9	TGTGCCAGCAGCTTAATCGTCGATTCACCCCTCCACTTT	CASSLIVDSPLHF
once	.	TRBJ1-1	TRBV6-5	TGTGCCAGCAGTTATTCTCACACTGAAGCTTTCTTT	CASSYSHTEAFF
.	.	TRBJ1-2	TRBV4-1	TGCGCCAGCAGCCAGGGACCGTGGGGGGGCTACACCTTC	CASSQGPWGGYTF
few	.	TRBJ1-6	TRBV2	TGTGCCAGCGAGGGGGGTTATTCACCCCTCCACTTT	CASEGGYSPLHF
.	.	TRBJ1-2	TRBV7-9	TGTGCCAGCAGCGGCGGTCTTCACTATGGCTACACCTTC	CASSGGLHYGYTF
.	.	TRBJ1-2	TRBV12-3/TRBV12-4	TGTGCCAGCAGTTTAGCAGGGTTCGGCTACACCTTC	CASSLAGFGYTF
.	.	TRBJ1-4	TRBV28	TGTGCCAGCAGTGCCTACACAAATTCAAATGAAAAACTGTTTTTT	CASSAYTNSNEKLFF
.	.	TRBJ1-5	TRBV7-9	TGTGCCAGCAGCCGCCACAGTCAGCCCCAGCATTTT	CASSRHSQPQHF
.	.	TRBJ2-2	TRBV4-1	TGCGCCAGCAGCCGAGGGCCCGGCGGGGAGCTGTTTTTT	CASSRGPGGELFF
.	TRBD1	TRBJ1-2	TRBV30	TGTGCCTCCCGTCCCAGGGGGCAATTCTATGGCTACACCTTC	CASRPRGQFYGYTF
once	TRBD1	TRBJ1-4	TRBV19	TGTGCCAGAATACCGGGACAGGGGGAAAAACTGTTTTTT	CARIPGQGEKLFF
.	TRBD2	TRBJ2-2	TRBV7-2	TGTGCCAGCAGCCCAGGCCGGGGGGGCCTGGGGGAGCTGTTTTTT	CASSPGRGGLGELFF
.	.	TRBJ2-1	TRBV6-5	TGTGCCAGCTCTCGGCAGGGCCCCTACAATGAGCAGTTCTTC	CASSRQGPYNEQFF
.	.	TRBJ1-5	TRBV7-2	TGTGCCAGCAGCTTAGAACTCGGCGGCAGGGGCTGGGATCAGCCCCAGCATTTT	CASSLELGGRGWDQPQHF
.	.	TRBJ1-1	TRBV5-4	TGTGCCAGCAGCTTGGCCAGCAACACTGAAGCTTTCTTT	CASSLASNTEAFF
.	.	TRBJ2-5	TRBV6-5	TGTGCCAGCAACCCTAACGGCAGGGGCGAGACCCAGTACTTC	CASNPNGRGETQYF
.	TRBD2	TRBJ2-3	TRBV27	TGTGCCAGCAGTCGATGGTGGAGCGGGGGGAGTGGTGGAACAGATACGCAGTATTTT	CASSRWWSGGSGGTDTQYF
.	.	TRBJ1-1	TRBV6-5	TGTGCCAGCAGTTACGTGGTGAACACTGAAGCTTTCTTT	CASSYVVNTEAFF
.	TRBD1	TRBJ2-3	TRBV27	TGTGCCAGCCAACGAACAGGGGGCGACACAGATACGCAGTATTTT	CASQRTGGDTDTQYF
.	.	TRBJ1-1	TRBV5-6	TGTGCCAGCAGCTTGGTTCGGAACACTGAAGCTTTCTTT	CASSLVRNTEAFF
once	.	TRBJ2-7	TRBV4-1	TGCGCCAGCAGCCAAGTTCGGGGGGCTCGGGAGCAGTACTTC	CASSQVRGAREQYF
.	.	TRBJ1-4	TRBV12-2	TGTGCAAGTCGCTTAGCGCGCGTCTATGAAAAACTGTTTTTT	CASRLARVYEKLFF
.	TRBD1	TRBJ2-7	TRBV6-2/TRBV6-3	TGTGCCAGCAGTTACAACACAGGGGGCTCAAGTCCCTACGAGCAGTACTTC	CASSYNTGGSSPYEQYF
.	.	TRBJ1-1	TRBV6-1	TGTGCCAGCAGTGAAGCGGTCGGTTATGAAGCTTTCTTT	CASSEAVGYEAFF
few	.	TRBJ2-1	TRBV5-4	TGTGCCAGCAGCTTGGGGAGCGGGCGGAACTACAATGAGCAGTTCTTC	CASSLGSGRNYNEQFF
.	.	TRBJ1-3	TRBV6-5	TGTGCCAGCAGTTACTCTCCAGATTCCTCTGGAAACACCATATATTTT	CASSYSPDSSGNTIYF
.	TRBD1	TRBJ1-4	TRBV5-4	TGTGCCAGCATCGACAGGGCCAAGGGTAATGAAAAACTGTTTTTT	CASIDRAKGNEKLFF
once	.	TRBJ2-1	TRBV11-2	TGTGCCAGCAGCTTATCACGGACAAACAATGAGCAGTTCTTC	CASSLSRTNNEQFF
.	.	TRBJ2-2	TRBV5-4	TGTGCCAGCAGTTCCCCGCCTCGGGTTACGAGGACCGGGGAGCTGTTTTTT	CASSSPPRVTRTGELFF
.	.	TRBJ1-2	TRBV2	TGTGCCAGCAGTTGGGGGGGGAACTATGGCTACACCTTC	CASSWGGNYGYTF